The 12 T cell receptor beta chains below all came from one sample that was sequenced in a study of blood T cell repertoires in COVID-19. The repertoire was sequenced with immunoSEQ multiplex PCR; TCRdb's copy has only in-frame clones and lacks some. The repertoire holds 250,000 or so clones, with 70% to 90% as singletons. Sequencing used peripheral blood. The source is a woman in her forties who had recovered from COVID-19.

The gene calls are TRBV5-1 and TRBJ2-5, with TRBD2 identical over 10 bases. The V gene's germline CDR1 is SGHRS and CDR2 YFSETQ. V lost 4 bases, J lost 1 base, and 7 bases stayed unmatched. The length of the CDR3 is 16 residues. The CDR3 is CASSHSGRSSQETQYF. CDR3 coding DNA: TGCGCCAGCAGCCATAGCGGGAGGTCTTCCCAAGAGACCCAGTACTTC.

The rearrangement links TRBV6-5 to TRBJ2-5, with D possibly being TRBD2 (6 bases). Germline CDR1 MNHEY, CDR2 SVGAGI. There are 14 residues in the CDR3. The germline V and J ends were trimmed by 1 base and 4 bases, with 10 bases remaining between them. The DNA of the CDR3 is TGTGCCAGCAGTTACTGGTTCGGGGGAGAGACCCAGTACTTC. It encodes CASSYWFGGETQYF.

This clone occurred once. V and J are TRBV7-6 and TRBJ2-3; 9 bases are a match to TRBD2. This CDR3 is 16 amino acids long. Germline values: CDR1 SGHVS, CDR2 FNYEAQ. V gave up 5 bases and J gave up 1 base; unmatched junction bases: 7. The CDR3 nucleotides are TGTGCCAGCAGCACTCGGACTAGCGAACGCACAGATACGCAGTATTTT. Protein: CASSTRTSERTDTQYF. Looking up the rest from reference TRBV7-6 and TRBJ2-3 gives the full variable domain: GAGVSQSPRYKVTKRGQDVALRCDPISGHVSLYWYRQALGQGPEFLTYFNYEAQQDKSGLPNDRFSAERPEGSISTLTIQRTEQRDSAMYRCASSTRTSERTDTQYFGPGTRLTVL.

The chain joins TRBV18 to TRBJ2-7, with 9 bases identical to TRBD1. V shed 3 bases and J 6 bases; nucleotides not matched to a gene: 6. The germline gives CDR1 KGHSH, CDR2 LQKENI. This CDR3 comprises 14 residues. As DNA, the CDR3 is TGTGCCAGCTCACCGGACAGGGGATGGGGCGAGCAGTACTTC. Its protein is CASSPDRGWGEQYF. Combining the CDR3 with reference TRBV18 and TRBJ2-7 gives the whole variable domain NAGVMQNPRHLVRRRGQEARLRCSPMKGHSHVYWYRQLPEEGLKFMVYLQKENIIDESGMPKERFSAEFPKEGPSILRIQQVVRGDSAAYFCASSPDRGWGEQYFGPGTRLTVT.

The CDR3 spells CASSAPGHSTDTQYF. The DNA of the CDR3 is TGTGCCAGCAGCGCGCCGGGACATAGCACAGATACGCAGTATTTT. The chain combines TRBV9 with TRBJ2-3, with a tentative D call TRBD1 (6 bases). The V and J ends lost 3 bases and 0 bases respectively, with 11 bases between them. Germline assignment: CDR1 SGDLS and CDR2 YYNGEE. The CDR3 extends over 15 amino acids.

The V and J genes are TRBV6-6 and TRBJ2-7; TRBD2 matches 10 bases. This CDR3 is 14 amino acids long. Trimming took 6 bases from V and 2 from J; bases not matched to a gene: 4. Per the germline V gene, CDR1 is MNHNY and CDR2 is SVGAGI (reference sequence). CDR3 coding DNA: TGTGCCAGCAGCCTAGCGGGAGCCACCTACGAGCAGTACTTC. Translated: CASSLAGATYEQYF.

This clone was seen a handful of times. The chain links TRBV30 to TRBJ2-5, with D perhaps TRBD2 (5 bases). Trimming cost V 0 bases and J 0 bases, with 8 bases left between them. Germline CDR1 reads GTSNPN; CDR2 reads SVGIG (reference sequence). This CDR3 has 14 amino acids. In DNA form, the CDR3 reads TGTGCCTGGAGTGTGGTCGGGAACCAAGAGACCCAGTACTTC. Its translation: CAWSVVGNQETQYF.

The chain has TRBV7-9 and TRBJ2-7; TRBD2 might be the D (5 bases). Trimming cost V 0 bases and J 6 bases, with 12 bases left between them. Per the germline V gene, CDR1 is SEHNR and CDR2 is FQNEAQ (reference sequence). The CDR3 length is 14 residues. The CDR3 here is CASSLAGPGSEQYF. The CDR3 bases are TGTGCCAGCAGCTTAGCAGGGCCGGGGTCCGAGCAGTACTTC.

This clone was counted between two and nine times. CDR3 region: CASSYGDTWAANQPQHF. In nucleotides, the CDR3 is TGTGCCAGCAGTTACGGCGACACCTGGGCAGCCAATCAGCCCCAGCATTTT. The V gene is TRBV6-2 or TRBV6-3, the J gene TRBJ1-5; D is unresolved. The CDR3 covers 17 residues. V was trimmed by 2 bases and J by 3 bases, leaving 17 bases between them. Germline assignment: CDR1 MNHEY and CDR2 SVGEGT.

The chain joins TRBV10-3 to TRBJ2-7, with 13 bases fitting TRBD2. Germline V gives CDR1 ENHRY, CDR2 SYGVKD. CDR3 length: 15 residues. V was pared by 3 bases and J by 4 bases, with 3 bases of the junction left unmatched. The CDR3 DNA reads TGTGCCATCAGTGACGGACTAGCGGGAGCGTACGAGCAGTACTTC. Amino acids: CAISDGLAGAYEQYF.

The V gene is TRBV9, the J gene TRBJ2-3; TRBD1 matches 8 bases. V lost 4 bases and J lost 4; bases outside the gene matches: 8. Germline CDR1 and CDR2: SGDLS and YYNGEE. The CDR3 is 15 residues long. CDR3 region: CASSITRTGPDTQYF. For the CDR3, the DNA is TGTGCCAGCAGCATAACCCGGACAGGGCCAGATACGCAGTATTTT.

The V and J genes are TRBV6-5 and TRBJ1-2, with 8 bases lining up with TRBD1. CDR1 MNHEY and CDR2 SVGAGI come from the germline V gene. The V gene end was trimmed by 3 bases and the J gene end by 4 bases; junction bases not matched to a gene: 7. There are 15 residues in the CDR3. CDR3 bases: TGTGCCAGCAGTTATTTCAGGGGGCAAGGCTATGGCTACACCTTC. Residues: CASSYFRGQGYGYTF.